The T cell receptor (beta chain) under discussion was sequenced for a study of blood T cell repertoires in COVID-19. The overall study: The cDNA or gDNA used as material had been derived from T cells, B-cell-depleted T cells, or PBMCs.

Authors' data handling: Amplifying reference gene primers gave estimates of nucleated cell counts. This table comes from immunoSEQ multiplex PCR, and its TCRdb copy is limited to in-frame clones, with some not included. The D gene and trimming were derived from the DNA, and the V and J assignments and clone size from that table. The sample consists of about 83,000 clones, around 84% of them appearing once. This clone was seen just once. The CDR3 loop spans 12 amino acids. With V trimmed by 5 bases and J by 3 bases, 1 base remained unmatched. Sequenced input: peripheral blood. This receptor was identified in a woman older than 75 in a cohort sampled during active or convalescent COVID-19. This chain links TRBV12-3 or TRBV12-4 with TRBJ2-7; 7 bases map to TRBD1. CDR3 in DNA: TGTGCCAGCAGTAGGGACAGCTACGAGCAGTACGTC. Residues: CASSRDSYEQYV.